The next 17 T cell receptor beta chains were all read from a single sample in a study. TCRdb reprocessed the 5' RACE reads via MiXCR and lists one record per CDR3 protein. The sample consists of just under 65,000 distinct CDR3 sequences, roughly 22% of them appearing once. Sample: memory CD4+ T cells sorted from a lymph node. Described subset: memory CD4+ T cells, CD4+CD45RO+CD25-. These receptors originate from a female donor with breast cancer.

This chain joins TRBV28 and TRBJ2-4; D may be TRBD2 (5 bases). This CDR3 spans 14 amino acids. V gave up 6 bases and J gave up 4 bases, with 13 bases separating them. Germline loops: CDR1 MDHEN, CDR2 SYDVKM. DNA of the CDR3: TGTGCCAGCAGAAGGTTCGGGGTGAAAAACATTCAGTACTTC. Translation gives CASRRFGVKNIQYF.

With respect to this clonotype: A much bigger clone sits one base away, suggesting this may be a read error. This chain connects TRBV24-1 to TRBJ2-1; 11 nucleotides agree with TRBD2. Per germline, CDR1 KGHDR and CDR2 SFDVKD. CDR3 size: 19 residues. CDR3: CATSDPGVAGGLTYNEQLF. In nucleotides, the CDR3 is TGTGCCACCAGTGACCCTGGGGTAGCGGGAGGGTTGACCTACAATGAGCAGCTCTTC.

The genes are TRBV7-2 and TRBJ2-5; 7 bases match TRBD1. The V segment lost 4 bases and the J segment 4 bases; nucleotides outside the gene matches: 3. Germline V gives CDR1 SGHTA, CDR2 FQGNSA. The CDR3 consists of 13 residues. In DNA, the CDR3 is TGTGCCAGCAGCTATGGACAGGTAGAGACCCAGTACTTC. Residues: CASSYGQVETQYF.

The chain employs TRBV20-1 and TRBJ1-1, with D uncertain. V was shortened by 0 bases and J by 2 bases, with 10 bases between the two germline ends. Germline V gene data show CDR1 as DFQATT and CDR2 as SNEGSKA (reference sequence). This CDR3 has 14 amino acids. The CDR3 loop is CSARDLGDNTEAFF. The CDR3 DNA sequence: TGCAGTGCTAGAGATCTCGGGGATAACACTGAAGCTTTCTTT.

This rearrangement joins TRBV12-3 or TRBV12-4 to TRBJ2-7, with 7 bases matching TRBD1. This CDR3 contains 15 residues. Trimming removed 6 bases from V and 0 bases from J; junction bases left unmatched: 8. The CDR3 here is CASSVDRPSSYEQYF. Here the CDR3 DNA reads TGTGCCAGCAGCGTGGACAGGCCTAGCTCCTACGAGCAGTACTTC.

The chain employs TRBV6-5 and TRBJ2-7; 10 bases align to TRBD1. V dropped 6 bases and J dropped 2; count of bases not matched to a gene: 7. Germline V CDR1 and CDR2: MNHEY, SVGAGI. The CDR3 loop spans 15 amino acids. The CDR3 region is CASREGQGKTYEQYF. CDR3 DNA: TGTGCCAGCAGGGAGGGACAGGGGAAAACCTACGAGCAGTACTTC.

This clonotype was observed at least ten times. The chain is built from TRBV4-2 and TRBJ1-4, with D uncertain. With 1 base removed from V and 5 bases from J, the gap between germline ends came to 8 bases. CDR3 size: 14 residues. CDR1 is LGHNA, CDR2 YNFKEQ, per germline. In DNA form, the CDR3 reads TGTGCCAGCAGCCAAGGACGTGAGAATGAAAAACTGTTTTTT. It is translated as CASSQGRENEKLFF.

The chain has TRBV6-2 or TRBV6-3 and TRBJ2-7; D gene uncertain. Germline V gene data show CDR1 as MNHEY and CDR2 as SVGEGT. Trimming removed 6 bases at V and 1 base at J, with 13 bases between. The CDR3 length is 14 residues. CDR3 in DNA: TGTGCCAGCAGCCGTAGCCTGGAATCCTACGAGCAGTACTTC. Amino acids: CASSRSLESYEQYF.

V and J are TRBV5-1 and TRBJ2-3, with 9 bases fitting TRBD2. Germline V CDR1 and CDR2: SGHRS, YFSETQ. This CDR3 is 16 amino acids long. The V and J ends lost 0 bases and 6 bases, in that order; junction bases with no gene match: 8. The CDR3 here is CASSLGVAGALDTQYF. The DNA of the CDR3 is TGCGCCAGCAGCTTGGGCGTAGCGGGAGCTCTTGATACGCAGTATTTT. Looking up the rest from reference TRBV5-1 and TRBJ2-3 gives the full variable domain: KAGVTQTPRYLIKTRGQQVTLSCSPISGHRSVSWYQQTPGQGLQFLFEYFSETQRNKGNFPGRFSGRQFSNSRSEMNVSTLELGDSALYLCASSLGVAGALDTQYFGPGTRLTVL.

This clonotype turned up a few times. The chain employs TRBV12-3 or TRBV12-4 and TRBJ2-3; 9 nucleotides agree with TRBD2. The V and J ends lost 6 bases and 4 bases, in that order; junction bases with no gene match: 8. This CDR3 is 15 amino acids long. The CDR3 DNA sequence: TGTGCCAGCAGACCCTATAGCGGGAGCCCAGATACGCAGTATTTT. This translates into CASRPYSGSPDTQYF.

A remark on this clonotype: One junction end does not reproduce the germline sequence, and a read error may be involved. This sequence joins TRBV24-1 and TRBJ2-1, with D hard to call. The germline gives CDR1 KGHDR, CDR2 SFDVKD. The CDR3 extends over 16 amino acids. CDR3 protein: CATSDLDGRNSNEQSF. As DNA, the CDR3 is TGTGCCACCAGTGATTTGGATGGGCGGAATAGTAATGAGCAGTCCTTC.

This clonotype occurred a few times. The V gene is TRBV2, the J gene TRBJ1-2, with D tentatively TRBD1 (6 bases). Germline-derived CDR1 and CDR2 are SNHLY and FYNNEI. The V end lost 7 bases, the J end lost 8 bases, and 14 bases lay between the germline ends. CDR3 length: 12 residues. The CDR3, as DNA: TGTGCCAGCACGAAGAAGGGGGAAGGCTACACCTTC. Amino acids: CASTKKGEGYTF.

The chain uses TRBV14 and TRBJ2-1; possibly TRBD1 for D (5 bases). V was pared by 0 bases and J by 7 bases, with 10 bases between. The CDR3 sequence is 14 residues long. The germline V gene encodes CDR1 SGHDN and CDR2 FVKESK. The chain's CDR3 is CASSQDRGRNEQFF. CDR3 nucleotide sequence: TGTGCCAGCAGCCAAGATAGGGGCAGAAATGAGCAGTTCTTC.

This clonotype was seen more than once but under ten times. V and J are TRBV28 and TRBJ2-3, with 8 bases fitting TRBD2. Germline values: CDR1 MDHEN, CDR2 SYDVKM. The J segment lost 4 bases and the V segment lost 4 bases, leaving 4 bases of the junction unmatched. The CDR3 has 14 residues. The CDR3 reads CASSWREASDTQYF. The CDR3 bases are TGTGCCAGCAGTTGGCGGGAGGCTTCAGATACGCAGTATTTT.

V gene TRBV11-2 combines with J gene TRBJ2-1; D might be TRBD1 (7 bases). The V end was cut by 5 bases, the J end by 9 bases, with 17 bases between. CDR1 and CDR2 from the germline V gene are SGHAT and FQNNGV. This CDR3 is built from 14 residues. The CDR3 loop is CASSPTGSEGEQFF. For the CDR3, the DNA is TGTGCCAGCAGCCCGACAGGGTCGGAGGGTGAGCAGTTCTTC.

The V gene is TRBV5-1, the J gene TRBJ1-5, with D perhaps matching TRBD1 (5 bases). CDR1 SGHRS and CDR2 YFSETQ come from the germline V gene. Trimming removed 4 bases from V and 6 bases from J, with 17 bases in between. The CDR3 is 15 residues long. The CDR3 protein is CASSPEAGQGQPQHF. CDR3 DNA: TGCGCCAGCAGCCCGGAGGCAGGGCAAGGTCAGCCCCAGCATTTT.

In its sample, this clonotype was seen a few times. The gene calls are TRBV6-2 or TRBV6-3 and TRBJ2-3, with TRBD2 identical over 11 bases. V lost 7 bases, J lost 5 bases, and 8 bases stayed unmatched. The germline V gene has CDR1 MNHEY and CDR2 SVGEGT. CDR3 length: 15 amino acids. CDR3 sequence (DNA): TGTGCCAGCAACCTAGCGGGGGGCCGGCAAGATACGCAGTATTTT. It translates to CASNLAGGRQDTQYF.